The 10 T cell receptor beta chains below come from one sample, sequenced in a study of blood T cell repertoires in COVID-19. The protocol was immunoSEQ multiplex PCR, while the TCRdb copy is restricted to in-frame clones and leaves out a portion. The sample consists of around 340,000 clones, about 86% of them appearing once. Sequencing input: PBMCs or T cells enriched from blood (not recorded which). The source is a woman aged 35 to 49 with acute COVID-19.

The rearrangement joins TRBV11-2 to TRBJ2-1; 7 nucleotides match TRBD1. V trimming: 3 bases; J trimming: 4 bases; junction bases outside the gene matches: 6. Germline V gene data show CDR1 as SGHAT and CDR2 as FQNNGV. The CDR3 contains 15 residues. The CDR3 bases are TGTGCCAGCAGCTTTATCGGGACAGCTTACAATGAGCAGTTCTTC. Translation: CASSFIGTAYNEQFF.

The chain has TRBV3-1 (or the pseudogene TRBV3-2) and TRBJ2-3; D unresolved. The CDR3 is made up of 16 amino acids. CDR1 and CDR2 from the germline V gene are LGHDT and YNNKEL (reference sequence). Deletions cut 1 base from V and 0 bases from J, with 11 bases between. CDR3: CASSQVVKTSTDTQYF. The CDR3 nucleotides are TGTGCCAGCAGCCAAGTCGTGAAAACTAGCACAGATACGCAGTATTTT.

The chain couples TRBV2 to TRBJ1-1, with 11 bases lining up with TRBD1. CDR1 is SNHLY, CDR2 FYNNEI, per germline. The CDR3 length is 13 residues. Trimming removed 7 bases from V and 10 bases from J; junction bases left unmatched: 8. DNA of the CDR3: TGTGCCAGCATTAGGACAGGGGGCGAGTCAGCTTTCTTT. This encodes CASIRTGGESAFF.

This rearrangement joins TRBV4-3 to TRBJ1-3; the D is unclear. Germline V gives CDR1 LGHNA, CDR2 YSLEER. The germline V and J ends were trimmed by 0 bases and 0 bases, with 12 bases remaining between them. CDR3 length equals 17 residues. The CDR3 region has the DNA TGCGCCAGCAGCCAAGACGCCACCTACTACTCTGGAAACACCATATATTTT. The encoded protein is CASSQDATYYSGNTIYF.

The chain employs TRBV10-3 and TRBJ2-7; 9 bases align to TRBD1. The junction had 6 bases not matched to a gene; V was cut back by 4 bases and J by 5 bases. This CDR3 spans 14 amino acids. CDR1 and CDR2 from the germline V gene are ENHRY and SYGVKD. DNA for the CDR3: TGTGCCATCAGTGGACAGGGGGTGGGTAACGAGCAGTACTTC. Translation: CAISGQGVGNEQYF.

CDR3 region: CASSGAGSSNTGELFF. DNA for the CDR3: TGTGCCAGCAGCGGAGCGGGGTCTTCGAACACCGGGGAGCTGTTTTTT. The chain employs TRBV3-1 (or the pseudogene TRBV3-2) and TRBJ2-2; 7 positions agree with TRBD2. CDR1 is LGHDT, CDR2 YNNKEL, per germline (reference sequence). The CDR3 consists of 16 residues. J was trimmed by 0 bases and V by 5 bases; bases with no gene match: 6.

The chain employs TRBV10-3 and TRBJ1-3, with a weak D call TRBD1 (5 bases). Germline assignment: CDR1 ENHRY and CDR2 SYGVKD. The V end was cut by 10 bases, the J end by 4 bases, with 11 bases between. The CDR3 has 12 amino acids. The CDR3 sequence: CATGAPGNTIYF. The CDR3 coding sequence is TGTGCCACTGGGGCCCCAGGAAACACCATATATTTT.

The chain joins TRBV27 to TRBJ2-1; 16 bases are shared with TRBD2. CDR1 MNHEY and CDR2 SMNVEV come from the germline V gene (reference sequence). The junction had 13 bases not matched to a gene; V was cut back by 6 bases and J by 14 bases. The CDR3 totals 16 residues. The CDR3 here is CASSKTPGLAGGPEFF. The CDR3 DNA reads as TGTGCCAGCAGCAAAACACCGGGACTAGCGGGGGGGCCCGAGTTCTTC.

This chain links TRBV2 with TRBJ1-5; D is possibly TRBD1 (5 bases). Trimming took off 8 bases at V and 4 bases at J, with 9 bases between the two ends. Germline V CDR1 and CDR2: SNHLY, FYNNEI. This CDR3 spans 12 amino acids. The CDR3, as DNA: TGTGCCAGCTCCAGACAGAATCAGCCCCAGCATTTT. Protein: CASSRQNQPQHF. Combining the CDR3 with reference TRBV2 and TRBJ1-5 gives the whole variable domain EPEVTQTPSHQVTQMGQEVILRCVPISNHLYFYWYRQILGQKVEFLVSFYNNEISEKSEIFDDQFSVERPDGSNFTLKIRSTKLEDSAMYFCASSRQNQPQHFGDGTRLSIL.

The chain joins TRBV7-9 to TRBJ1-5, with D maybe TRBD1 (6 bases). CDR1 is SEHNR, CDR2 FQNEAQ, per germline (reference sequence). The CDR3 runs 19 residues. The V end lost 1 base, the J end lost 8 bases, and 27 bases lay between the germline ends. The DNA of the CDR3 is TGTGCCAGCAGCTTAGGTTGGGGAACTACTGACAGGCCGATGGAGCCCCAGCATTTT. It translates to CASSLGWGTTDRPMEPQHF.